This T cell receptor beta chain stems from a study of blood T cell repertoires in COVID-19. In the study overall: The United States, Italy and Spain supplied acute and convalescent COVID-19 samples. In each case, the material was cDNA or gDNA derived from T cells, B-cell-depleted T cells, or PBMCs.

In the authors' workflow: Reference gene primer amplification gave nucleated cell count estimates. Sequenced by immunoSEQ multiplex PCR; TCRdb stores in-frame clones only, minus some. V, J and clone size reflect that table, while D and trimming were determined from the DNA. The profile shows roughly 150,000 clones, 70% to 90% of them singletons. Individuals drawn from around 24 US areas were about 18 to 100 years old. The source material was PBMCs or T cells enriched from blood (not recorded which). The source is a man aged 50-59 years who had recovered from COVID-19.

CDR3: CASSLRNDSYNEQFF. The CDR3 bases are TGTGCCAGCAGCCTCCGTAACGACAGCTACAATGAGCAGTTCTTC. The chain recombines TRBV7-3 with TRBJ2-1; tentative D call: TRBD1 (5 bases). The CDR3 covers 15 residues. V was pared by 5 bases and J by 3 bases, with 14 bases between. CDR1 SGHTA and CDR2 FQGTGA come from the germline V gene.